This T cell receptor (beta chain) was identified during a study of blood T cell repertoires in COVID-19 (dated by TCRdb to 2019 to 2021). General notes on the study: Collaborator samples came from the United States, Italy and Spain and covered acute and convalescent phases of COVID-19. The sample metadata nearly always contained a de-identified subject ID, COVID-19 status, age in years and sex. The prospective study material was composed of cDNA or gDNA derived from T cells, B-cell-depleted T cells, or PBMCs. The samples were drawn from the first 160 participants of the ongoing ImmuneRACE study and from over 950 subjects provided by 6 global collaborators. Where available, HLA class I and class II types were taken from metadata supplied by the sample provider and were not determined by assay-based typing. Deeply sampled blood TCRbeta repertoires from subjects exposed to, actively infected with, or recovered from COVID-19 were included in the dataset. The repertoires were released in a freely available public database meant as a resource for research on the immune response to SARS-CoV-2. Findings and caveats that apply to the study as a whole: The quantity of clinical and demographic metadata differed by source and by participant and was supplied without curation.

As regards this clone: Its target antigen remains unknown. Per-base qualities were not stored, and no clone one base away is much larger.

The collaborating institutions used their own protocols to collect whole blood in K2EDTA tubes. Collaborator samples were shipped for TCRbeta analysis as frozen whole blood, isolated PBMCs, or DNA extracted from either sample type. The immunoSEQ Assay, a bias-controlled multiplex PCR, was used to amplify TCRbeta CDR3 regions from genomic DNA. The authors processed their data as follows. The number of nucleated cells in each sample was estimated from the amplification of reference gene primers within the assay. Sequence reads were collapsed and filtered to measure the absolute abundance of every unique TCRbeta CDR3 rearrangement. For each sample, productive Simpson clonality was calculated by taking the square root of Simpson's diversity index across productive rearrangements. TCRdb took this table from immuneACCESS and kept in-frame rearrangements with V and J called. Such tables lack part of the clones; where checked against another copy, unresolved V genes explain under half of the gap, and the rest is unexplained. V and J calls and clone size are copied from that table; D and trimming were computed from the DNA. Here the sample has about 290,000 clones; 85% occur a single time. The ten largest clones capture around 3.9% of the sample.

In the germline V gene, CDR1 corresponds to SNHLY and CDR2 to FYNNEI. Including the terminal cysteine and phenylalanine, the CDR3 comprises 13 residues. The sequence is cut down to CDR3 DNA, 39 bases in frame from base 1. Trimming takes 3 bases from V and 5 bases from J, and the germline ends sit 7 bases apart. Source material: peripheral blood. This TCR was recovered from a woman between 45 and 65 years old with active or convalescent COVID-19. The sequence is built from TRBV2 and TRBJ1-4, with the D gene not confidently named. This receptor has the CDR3 CASSDTGNEKLFF. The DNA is TGTGCCAGCAGTGATACGGGGAATGAAAAACTGTTTTTT.